The 25 T cell receptor beta chains in this list originate from one sample, sequenced in a study of cytomegalovirus exposure and HLA in healthy donors. PCR primers comprised 60 Vbeta and 13 Jbeta primers. Clones were sequenced by immunoSEQ multiplex PCR, and TCRdb holds only the in-frame ones, with some missing. This table has about 120,000 clones, 70% to 85% appearing once. The sequencing input was PBMCs. The receptors were gathered from a man between 18 and 35 years old in good health and CMV-seropositive.

The genes are TRBV19 and TRBJ1-1, with 8 bases identical to TRBD1. Germline V lookup: CDR1 LNHDA, CDR2 SQIVND (reference sequence). Unmatched junction bases numbered 4, after V lost 7 bases and J lost 0 bases. There are 14 residues in the CDR3. The DNA of the CDR3 is TGTGCCAGTAACCCGGGACAGGTGAACACTGAAGCTTTCTTT. It translates to CASNPGQVNTEAFF. Supplemented by reference TRBV19 and TRBJ1-1, the full variable domain reads DGGITQSPKYLFRKEGQNVTLSCEQNLNHDAMYWYRQDPGQGLRLIYYSQIVNDFQKGDIAEGYSVSREKKESFPLTVTSAQKNPTAFYLCASNPGQVNTEAFFGQGTRLTVV.

The chain employs TRBV6-1 and TRBJ2-1; 8 bases match TRBD2. Germline assignment: CDR1 MNHNS and CDR2 SASEGT. CDR3 length equals 13 residues. Trimming cost V 6 bases and J 5 bases; bases outside gene matches: 3. The CDR3 bases are TGTGCCAGCAGGGGGACTAGGAACAATGAGCAGTTCTTC. Encoded protein: CASRGTRNNEQFF.

The chain combines TRBV2 with TRBJ1-6; 7 nucleotides agree with TRBD1. CDR1 SNHLY and CDR2 FYNNEI come from the germline V gene. J lost 7 bases, V lost 2 bases, and 8 bases had no gene match. The CDR3 has 16 amino acids. In nucleotides, the CDR3 is TGTGCCAGCAGTGAAAGTATAGGAGGGGGCAATTCACCCCTCCACTTT. Its translation: CASSESIGGGNSPLHF. Looking up the rest from reference TRBV2 and TRBJ1-6 gives the full variable domain: EPEVTQTPSHQVTQMGQEVILRCVPISNHLYFYWYRQILGQKVEFLVSFYNNEISEKSEIFDDQFSVERPDGSNFTLKIRSTKLEDSAMYFCASSESIGGGNSPLHFGNGTRLTVT.

This chain uses TRBV5-1 with TRBJ2-2, with TRBD1 matching over 7 bases. From germline, CDR1 is SGHRS and CDR2 YFSETQ. The V gene end was trimmed by 0 bases and the J gene end by 4 bases; junction bases not matched to a gene: 6. This CDR3 comprises 16 residues. The CDR3 bases are TGCGCCAGCAGCTTGGCAGGCAGGGGGATCACCGGGGAGCTGTTTTTT. Translated: CASSLAGRGITGELFF.

V and J are TRBV6-6 and TRBJ1-3; tentative D call: TRBD1 (5 bases). This CDR3 spans 15 amino acids. Between the trimmed V and J ends, which lost 2 bases and 2 bases, there was a span of 10 bases. Germline values: CDR1 MNHNY, CDR2 SVGAGI (reference sequence). This chain's CDR3 is CASSYPTGAGNTIYF. The CDR3 region has the DNA TGTGCCAGCAGTTACCCTACGGGGGCTGGAAACACCATATATTTT.

This chain uses TRBV5-4 with TRBJ1-4; 8 bases match TRBD1. The ends lost 4 bases at V and 3 bases at J; junction bases unmatched: 5. Germline CDR1 SGHNT, CDR2 YYREEE (reference sequence). This CDR3 is built from 15 residues. This CDR3 is CASSPTTGANEKLFF. CDR3 sequence (DNA): TGTGCCAGCAGCCCAACGACAGGGGCTAATGAAAAACTGTTTTTT.

The chain couples TRBV29-1 to TRBJ1-2; TRBD1 agrees at 8 bases. Germline CDR1 and CDR2: SQVTM and ANQGSEA. V gave up 7 bases and J gave up 8 bases; unmatched junction bases: 18. The CDR3 is made up of 15 amino acids. DNA of the CDR3: TGCAGCGGTCTTGGGGAAGACAGGGGTTTTTACGGCTACACCTTC. This translates into CSGLGEDRGFYGYTF.

This chain connects TRBV6-5 to TRBJ1-6; tentative D call: TRBD1 (6 bases). The germline V gene encodes CDR1 MNHEY and CDR2 SVGAGI. CDR3 length: 13 amino acids. Trimming shortened V by 2 bases and J by 10 bases, and 9 bases separated the two germline ends. The CDR3 DNA sequence: TGTGCCAGCAGTTACGGGGGCCGGTCACCCCTCCACTTT. It translates to CASSYGGRSPLHF.

The gene calls are TRBV11-2 and TRBJ2-7; D is unresolved. Trimming took off 3 bases at V and 3 bases at J, with 6 bases between the two ends. This CDR3 is 12 amino acids long. Germline V gives CDR1 SGHAT, CDR2 FQNNGV. The CDR3, as DNA: TGTGCCAGCAGCTTGGCGGACTACGAGCAGTACTTC. This sequence encodes CASSLADYEQYF. The whole variable domain, filled in from reference TRBV11-2 and TRBJ2-7, reads EAGVAQSPRYKIIEKRQSVAFWCNPISGHATLYWYQQILGQGPKLLIQFQNNGVVDDSQLPKDRFSAERLKGVDSTLKIQPAKLEDSAVYLCASSLADYEQYFGPGTRLTVT.

The chain combines TRBV10-3 with TRBJ2-7, with D possibly TRBD1 on 6 matching bases. The CDR3 is 14 amino acids. V was cut by 5 bases and J by 3 bases, with 14 bases left in between. From germline, CDR1 is ENHRY and CDR2 SYGVKD. CDR3 loop: CAISRTESYYEQYF. The CDR3 coding sequence is TGTGCCATCAGTAGGACAGAATCTTACTACGAGCAGTACTTC.

The CDR3: CASSFGQVPNTEAFF. The CDR3 DNA sequence: TGTGCCAGCAGCTTCGGACAGGTCCCGAACACTGAAGCTTTCTTT. V usage is TRBV7-9 and J usage is TRBJ1-1, with TRBD1 matching 7 bases. Germline V gene data show CDR1 as SEHNR and CDR2 as FQNEAQ (reference sequence). The CDR3 has 15 amino acids. With V trimmed by 3 bases and J by 1 base, 5 bases remained unmatched.

This clone was recorded once. This chain connects TRBV6-5 to TRBJ2-5; TRBD1 matches 10 bases. Judging by the DNA end, TRBJ2-7 fits better; the J call may be wrong. Per the germline V gene, CDR1 is MNHEY and CDR2 is SVGAGI. The CDR3 has 15 amino acids. For the CDR3, the DNA is TGTGCCAGCAGCCAGACAGGGGGCGCAACCTACGAGCAGTACTTC. The encoded protein is CASSQTGGATYEQYF.

CDR3 residues: CAWSQGAYEQYF. CDR3 DNA sequence: TGTGCCTGGAGCCAGGGGGCCTACGAGCAGTACTTC. The V call is TRBV30, the J call TRBJ2-7; 7 bases fit TRBD1. The germline CDR1 and CDR2 sequences are GTSNPN and SVGIG (reference sequence). V was clipped by 3 bases and J by 2 bases; unmatched bases: 1. The CDR3 totals 12 residues.

The rearrangement links TRBV27 to TRBJ2-7; TRBD2 is a possible D gene (6 bases). V was cut by 1 base and J by 3 bases, with 16 bases left in between. Germline V lookup: CDR1 MNHEY, CDR2 SMNVEV (reference sequence). This CDR3 spans 16 amino acids. The CDR3 sequence: CASSLLARGGIYEQYF. The CDR3 nucleotides read TGTGCCAGCAGTTTATTAGCAAGAGGCGGGATCTACGAGCAGTACTTC.

The chain employs TRBV7-3 and TRBJ1-1; D ambiguous. V lost 1 base to trimming and J lost 1 base, with 16 bases between them. Germline V gene lookup returns CDR1 SGHTA and CDR2 FQGTGA. This CDR3 has 17 amino acids. The CDR3 DNA is TGTGCCAGCAGCTTAAGTAGGTCGGGAGGGCCGAACACTGAAGCTTTCTTT. It is translated as CASSLSRSGGPNTEAFF.

This chain's CDR3 is CASSPTGFPSYEQYF. CDR3 bases: TGTGCCAGCAGCCCCACAGGGTTCCCCTCCTACGAGCAGTACTTC. The chain recombines TRBV13 with TRBJ2-7; perhaps TRBD1 as D (6 bases). V lost 5 bases and J 0 bases, leaving 14 bases between the germline ends. This CDR3 comprises 15 residues. Germline CDR1 and CDR2: PRHDT and FYEKMQ (reference sequence).

The rearrangement joins TRBV6-5 to TRBJ2-1; 9 nucleotides match TRBD2. Unmatched junction bases numbered 5, after V lost 7 bases and J lost 7 bases. The CDR3 has 13 amino acids. Germline V gene data show CDR1 as MNHEY and CDR2 as SVGAGI. CDR3 nucleotides: TGTGCCAGCACTAGGACTAGCGATAATGAGCAGTTCTTC. It is translated as CASTRTSDNEQFF.

The genes are TRBV2 and TRBJ2-3; no clear D. CDR1 and CDR2 (germline): SNHLY, FYNNEI. V lost 4 bases to trimming and J lost 0 bases, with 11 bases between them. There are 15 residues in the CDR3. Written as DNA, the CDR3 is TGTGCCAGCAGTGCTTTAGGCGGCAGCACAGATACGCAGTATTTT. This codes for CASSALGGSTDTQYF.

The V and J genes are TRBV9 and TRBJ2-3, with 8 bases lining up with TRBD1. J gave up 2 bases and V 1 base, and 9 bases lay outside the gene matches. The length of the CDR3 is 17 residues. CDR1 is SGDLS, CDR2 YYNGEE, per germline. The CDR3 DNA reads TGTGCCAGCAGCGTACCCGGACAGGGCGAAGTCACAGATACGCAGTATTTT. This encodes CASSVPGQGEVTDTQYF.

This clone appeared once. The CDR3 DNA follows: TGTGCCAGCAGCTCGGGACAGCCTGAGCAGTACTTC. Translated: CASSSGQPEQYF. The chain recombines TRBV5-8 with TRBJ2-7, with 7 bases lining up with TRBD1. V was pared by 3 bases and J by 7 bases, with 4 bases of the junction left unmatched. CDR3 length: 12 amino acids. In germline, CDR1 is SGHTS, CDR2 YDEGEE.

The chain recombines TRBV15 with TRBJ2-3, with 13 bases that match TRBD2. The V segment lost 4 bases and the J segment 2 bases; nucleotides outside the gene matches: 6. Germline assignment: CDR1 LNHNV and CDR2 YYDKDF (reference sequence). The CDR3 totals 17 residues. This CDR3 reads CATSIGTSGIITDTQYF. The CDR3 DNA sequence: TGTGCCACCAGCATTGGGACTAGCGGGATCATCACAGATACGCAGTATTTT.

This chain links TRBV7-3 with TRBJ2-1; D possibly corresponds to TRBD2 (5 bases). The CDR3 totals 15 residues. Germline V gene sequence: CDR1 SGHTA, CDR2 FQGTGA. V shed 0 bases and J shed 8 bases, with 14 bases lying between them. As DNA, the CDR3 is TGTGCCAGCAGCTTAACGGGAGCAGCTTTTGATGAGCAGTTCTTC. This gives the protein CASSLTGAAFDEQFF.

The chain combines TRBV19 with TRBJ1-5; D not certain. Per germline, CDR1 LNHDA and CDR2 SQIVND (reference sequence). Trimming left V 7 bases short and J 5 bases short, with 15 bases between. The CDR3 loop spans 14 amino acids. The CDR3, as DNA: TGTGCCAGTATCCCTGCCGGGCGGGATCAGCCCCAGCATTTT. It yields the protein CASIPAGRDQPQHF.

The chain has TRBV19 and TRBJ2-3, with 7 bases matching TRBD2. V trimming: 6 bases; J trimming: 5 bases; junction bases outside the gene matches: 11. The germline gives CDR1 LNHDA, CDR2 SQIVND (reference sequence). The CDR3 sequence is 15 residues long. The CDR3 DNA follows: TGTGCCAGTAGGAGCTGGGGGAGGGGTTTAGATACGCAGTATTTT. It specifies CASRSWGRGLDTQYF.

J is TRBJ1-2 and V is TRBV11-2, with 9 bases that match TRBD1. Germline CDR1 and CDR2: SGHAT and FQNNGV. J lost 2 bases, V lost 1 base, and 11 bases had no gene match. This CDR3 is built from 18 residues. The chain's CDR3 is CASSLAMGQGVSNYGYTF. The DNA of the CDR3 is TGTGCCAGCAGCTTAGCGATGGGACAGGGCGTTTCAAACTATGGCTACACCTTC.